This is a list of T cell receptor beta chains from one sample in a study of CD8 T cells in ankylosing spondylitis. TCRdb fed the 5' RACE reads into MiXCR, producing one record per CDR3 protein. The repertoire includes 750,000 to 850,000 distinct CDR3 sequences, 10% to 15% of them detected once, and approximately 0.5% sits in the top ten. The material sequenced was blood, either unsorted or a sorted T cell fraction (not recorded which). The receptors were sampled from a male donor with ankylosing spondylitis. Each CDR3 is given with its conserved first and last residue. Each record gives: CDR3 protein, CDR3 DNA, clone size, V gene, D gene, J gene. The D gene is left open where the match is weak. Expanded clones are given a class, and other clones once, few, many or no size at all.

cdr3_aa: CASSEWQPRRYF; cdr3_nt: TGTGCCAGCAGTGAATGGCAGCCGAGGAGGTATTTT; clone_size: .; v_call: TRBV2; d_call: .; j_call: TRBJ2-3
cdr3_aa: CSARGQNTGELFF; cdr3_nt: TGCAGTGCTAGAGGGCAGAACACCGGGGAGCTGTTTTTT; clone_size: many; v_call: TRBV20-1; d_call: .; j_call: TRBJ2-2
cdr3_aa: CASSSRGETNYNEQFF; cdr3_nt: TGTGCCAGCAGCTCCCGGGGGGAAACTAACTACAATGAGCAGTTCTTC; clone_size: few; v_call: TRBV7-2; d_call: TRBD2; j_call: TRBJ2-1
cdr3_aa: CASRDSRSGNTIYF; cdr3_nt: TGTGCCAGCAGGGACAGCCGCTCTGGAAACACCATATATTTT; clone_size: many; v_call: TRBV6-1; d_call: .; j_call: TRBJ1-3
cdr3_aa: CASNLPGQGDTGELFF; cdr3_nt: TGTGCCAGCAACCTCCCGGGACAGGGAGACACCGGGGAGCTGTTTTTT; clone_size: few; v_call: TRBV5-5; d_call: TRBD1; j_call: TRBJ2-2
cdr3_aa: CASSRGGPGGHEQFF; cdr3_nt: TGCGCCAGCAGTCGGGGGGGCCCCGGCGGTCATGAGCAGTTCTTC; clone_size: few; v_call: TRBV5-1; d_call: TRBD2; j_call: TRBJ2-1
cdr3_aa: CASSSSTSGRPTYNEQFF; cdr3_nt: .; clone_size: few; v_call: TRBV6-5; d_call: .; j_call: TRBJ2-1
cdr3_aa: CSARGIQLNQPQHF; cdr3_nt: TGCAGTGCTAGAGGAATACAGCTCAATCAGCCCCAGCATTTT; clone_size: few; v_call: TRBV20-1; d_call: .; j_call: TRBJ1-5
cdr3_aa: CSATPGRGQETQYF; cdr3_nt: TGCAGTGCTACACCGGGAAGAGGCCAAGAGACCCAGTACTTC; clone_size: few; v_call: TRBV20-1; d_call: .; j_call: TRBJ2-5
cdr3_aa: CASSQDLGSSYGYTF; cdr3_nt: TGCGCCAGCAGCCAAGACCTGGGGAGCTCGTATGGCTACACCTTC; clone_size: .; v_call: TRBV4-1; d_call: .; j_call: TRBJ1-2
cdr3_aa: CASSGLAGYTGELFF; cdr3_nt: TGCGCCAGCAGTGGGCTAGCGGGTTACACCGGGGAGCTGTTTTTT; clone_size: .; v_call: TRBV10-1; d_call: TRBD2; j_call: TRBJ2-2
cdr3_aa: CASSPGNRAEAFF; cdr3_nt: TGTGCCAGCAGCCCGGGGAACAGGGCAGAAGCTTTCTTT; clone_size: .; v_call: TRBV12-3/TRBV12-4; d_call: .; j_call: TRBJ1-1
cdr3_aa: CSAFGPRETQYF; cdr3_nt: TGCAGTGCCTTTGGTCCTAGGGAGACCCAGTACTTC; clone_size: few; v_call: TRBV20-1; d_call: .; j_call: TRBJ2-5
cdr3_aa: CSALGQGAGLGGYTF; cdr3_nt: TGCAGTGCTCTTGGGCAGGGGGCGGGATTGGGTGGCTACACCTTC; clone_size: few; v_call: TRBV20-1; d_call: TRBD1; j_call: TRBJ1-2
cdr3_aa: CASSFRVLMSLNYGYTF; cdr3_nt: TGTGCCAGCAGCTTCCGGGTCCTCATGTCACTAAACTATGGCTACACCTTC; clone_size: .; v_call: TRBV7-9; d_call: .; j_call: TRBJ1-2
cdr3_aa: CASGSGFSGNTIYF; cdr3_nt: TGTGCCAGCGGGTCAGGGTTTTCTGGAAACACCATATATTTT; clone_size: many; v_call: TRBV12-3/TRBV12-4; d_call: .; j_call: TRBJ1-3
cdr3_aa: CASSLVQGSSPLHF; cdr3_nt: TGTGCCAGCAGCTTAGTTCAGGGATCGTCACCCCTCCACTTT; clone_size: .; v_call: TRBV7-2; d_call: .; j_call: TRBJ1-6
cdr3_aa: CASYLGEGGTEAFF; cdr3_nt: TGTGCCAGCTACCTAGGGGAAGGGGGCACTGAAGCTTTCTTT; clone_size: .; v_call: TRBV10-3; d_call: .; j_call: TRBJ1-1
cdr3_aa: CASSQNRDRVYEQYF; cdr3_nt: TGTGCCAGCAGCCAGAACCGGGACAGGGTCTACGAGCAGTACTTC; clone_size: few; v_call: TRBV7-6; d_call: TRBD1; j_call: TRBJ2-7
cdr3_aa: CASSSGPLGLLLPSYNEQFF; cdr3_nt: TGTGCCAGCAGCTCAGGCCCCCTGGGCCTTCTACTACCTTCCTACAATGAGCAGTTCTTC; clone_size: .; v_call: TRBV7-8; d_call: .; j_call: TRBJ2-1
cdr3_aa: CSVAGARGLDEAFF; cdr3_nt: TGCAGCGTTGCTGGGGCCAGGGGGCTCGATGAAGCTTTCTTT; clone_size: many; v_call: TRBV29-1; d_call: TRBD1; j_call: TRBJ1-1
cdr3_aa: CSVGDYYEQYF; cdr3_nt: TGCAGCGTTGGGGACTACTACGAGCAGTACTTC; clone_size: many; v_call: TRBV29-1; d_call: TRBD2; j_call: TRBJ2-7
cdr3_aa: CAGTGRNNEQFF; cdr3_nt: TGTGCCGGGACAGGGAGGAACAATGAGCAGTTCTTC; clone_size: .; v_call: TRBV7-9; d_call: TRBD1; j_call: TRBJ2-1
cdr3_aa: CSVEGGIGGNEQFF; cdr3_nt: TGCAGCGTTGAGGGTGGGATCGGAGGCAATGAGCAGTTCTTC; clone_size: many; v_call: TRBV29-1; d_call: .; j_call: TRBJ2-1
cdr3_aa: CASGGQNTGELFF; cdr3_nt: TGCGCCAGCGGGGGACAGAACACCGGGGAGCTGTTTTTT; clone_size: many; v_call: TRBV5-1; d_call: .; j_call: TRBJ2-2
cdr3_aa: CASSRDSRGYGYTF; cdr3_nt: TGCGCCAGCAGCCGAGATAGCAGGGGGTATGGCTACACCTTC; clone_size: .; v_call: TRBV4-3; d_call: TRBD1; j_call: TRBJ1-2
cdr3_aa: CSVSAGTGGSYEQYF; cdr3_nt: TGCAGCGTATCTGCCGGGACAGGGGGCTCCTACGAGCAGTACTTC; clone_size: few; v_call: TRBV29-1; d_call: TRBD1; j_call: TRBJ2-7
cdr3_aa: CASRADGYEQYF; cdr3_nt: TGTGCCAGCAGAGCCGACGGCTACGAGCAGTACTTC; clone_size: few; v_call: TRBV2; d_call: .; j_call: TRBJ2-7
cdr3_aa: CASSRLRQGTDTEAFF; cdr3_nt: TGTGCCAGCAGCCGCCTTCGACAGGGGACAGACACTGAAGCTTTCTTT; clone_size: .; v_call: TRBV6-1; d_call: TRBD1; j_call: TRBJ1-1
cdr3_aa: CASSSMKRGAVDTEAFF; cdr3_nt: TGTGCCAGCAGCTCCATGAAAAGGGGCGCCGTTGACACTGAAGCTTTCTTT; clone_size: many; v_call: TRBV5-6; d_call: .; j_call: TRBJ1-1
cdr3_aa: CASSSMAGGWVDEQFF; cdr3_nt: TGCGCCAGCAGCAGCATGGCGGGGGGGTGGGTGGATGAGCAGTTCTTC; clone_size: few; v_call: TRBV10-2; d_call: TRBD2; j_call: TRBJ2-1
cdr3_aa: CASSFAGPGANVLTF; cdr3_nt: TGTGCCAGCAGTTTTGCGGGCCCTGGGGCCAACGTCCTGACTTTC; clone_size: .; v_call: TRBV27; d_call: .; j_call: TRBJ2-6
cdr3_aa: CAIRPGQGGSNYGYTF; cdr3_nt: TGTGCCATCAGGCCGGGACAGGGCGGGTCCAACTATGGCTACACCTTC; clone_size: few; v_call: TRBV10-3; d_call: TRBD1; j_call: TRBJ1-2
cdr3_aa: CSAREGANQPQHF; cdr3_nt: TGCAGTGCTAGAGAAGGAGCCAATCAGCCCCAGCATTTT; clone_size: .; v_call: TRBV20-1; d_call: .; j_call: TRBJ1-5
cdr3_aa: CASTQGTVGHTGELFF; cdr3_nt: TGTGCCAGCACGCAGGGAACCGTGGGGCACACCGGGGAGCTGTTTTTT; clone_size: once; v_call: TRBV21-1; d_call: .; j_call: TRBJ2-2
cdr3_aa: CSATGQGGSPLHF; cdr3_nt: TGCAGTGCTACGGGACAGGGAGGTTCACCCCTCCACTTT; clone_size: many; v_call: TRBV20-1; d_call: TRBD1; j_call: TRBJ1-6
cdr3_aa: CASSLSMAGVPPGDTQYF; cdr3_nt: TGTGCCAGCAGCCTCTCTATGGCGGGAGTCCCCCCCGGAGATACGCAGTATTTT; clone_size: .; v_call: TRBV11-2; d_call: TRBD2; j_call: TRBJ2-3
cdr3_aa: CSARDRGEGTDTQYF; cdr3_nt: TGCAGTGCTAGAGATCGGGGGGAAGGCACAGATACGCAGTATTTT; clone_size: many; v_call: TRBV20-1; d_call: TRBD2; j_call: TRBJ2-3
cdr3_aa: CASVPGSSNSPLHF; cdr3_nt: TGCGCCAGCGTTCCGGGATCGTCTAATTCACCCCTCCACTTT; clone_size: many; v_call: TRBV10-2; d_call: .; j_call: TRBJ1-6
cdr3_aa: CASADRASTDTQYF; cdr3_nt: TGTGCCAGCGCGGACAGGGCCAGCACAGATACGCAGTATTTT; clone_size: .; v_call: TRBV18; d_call: TRBD1; j_call: TRBJ2-3
cdr3_aa: CSARDGRVGAFF; cdr3_nt: TGCAGTGCTAGAGATGGGAGGGTGGGAGCTTTCTTT; clone_size: few; v_call: TRBV20-1; d_call: .; j_call: TRBJ1-1
cdr3_aa: CASSYAGGQVPYEQYF; cdr3_nt: TGTGCCAGCAGTTACGCAGGGGGACAGGTGCCCTACGAGCAGTACTTC; clone_size: .; v_call: TRBV6-2/TRBV6-3; d_call: TRBD1; j_call: TRBJ2-7
cdr3_aa: CSASRREGPLYNEQFF; cdr3_nt: TGCAGTGCTAGTCGGCGGGAGGGTCCCCTATACAATGAGCAGTTCTTC; clone_size: many; v_call: TRBV20-1; d_call: TRBD2; j_call: TRBJ2-1
cdr3_aa: CASSRREALQETQYF; cdr3_nt: TGTGCCAGCAGCCGCCGGGAAGCACTCCAAGAGACCCAGTACTTC; clone_size: .; v_call: TRBV7-9; d_call: .; j_call: TRBJ2-5
cdr3_aa: CSAADRGLGTEAFF; cdr3_nt: TGCAGTGCGGCTGACAGGGGTTTGGGCACTGAAGCTTTCTTT; clone_size: .; v_call: TRBV20-1; d_call: TRBD1; j_call: TRBJ1-1
cdr3_aa: CASSLDQGNYEQNF; cdr3_nt: TGTGCCAGCAGCTTGGATCAGGGGAACTACGAGCAGAACTTC; clone_size: once; v_call: TRBV5-6; d_call: .; j_call: TRBJ2-7
cdr3_aa: CSARDPLRNEQFF; cdr3_nt: TGCAGTGCTAGAGATCCTCTGCGCAATGAGCAGTTCTTC; clone_size: few; v_call: TRBV20-1; d_call: .; j_call: TRBJ2-1
cdr3_aa: CSARDSRGADYEQYF; cdr3_nt: TGCAGTGCTAGAGATTCGCGGGGGGCCGACTACGAGCAGTACTTC; clone_size: .; v_call: TRBV20-1; d_call: TRBD2; j_call: TRBJ2-7
cdr3_aa: CASSSPGGSSVKSSYNEQFF; cdr3_nt: TGTGCCAGCAGCTCCCCCGGCGGGTCTAGCGTCAAGAGCTCCTACAATGAGCAGTTCTTC; clone_size: many; v_call: TRBV11-2; d_call: .; j_call: TRBJ2-1